This T cell receptor (beta chain) originates from a study of shared clonotypes between healthy human individuals. The CD4+ fraction was divided into a CD45RA+ naive subset and a CD45RA-negative memory subset. The assay used deep level. The authors distributed each subset's genomic DNA evenly over several immunoSEQ plates. The data were produced by immunoSEQ multiplex PCR, yet TCRdb's version contains in-frame clones alone and is incomplete. The data show roughly 2 million clones, about 95% seen once. Trimming cost V 6 bases and J 0 bases, with 15 bases left between them. Germline values: CDR1 MNHEY, CDR2 SMNVEV (reference sequence). The CDR3 is 16 amino acids.

Sequenced input: naive CD4+ T cells sorted from blood. The subset was: CD45RA+ positively selected. The chain recombines TRBV27 with TRBJ2-1; D is possibly TRBD2 (6 bases). This sequence originates from a man aged 18 to 35 in good health. The CDR3 DNA sequence: TGTGCCAGCAGCACCCTGGAGGGGAGCTCCTACAATGAGCAGTTCTTC. It encodes CASSTLEGSSYNEQFF.